The 7 T cell receptor beta chains reported below all come from one sample, sequenced in a study of blood T cells in healthy people across ages (dated by TCRdb to 2013 to 2016). Libraries were made using 5' RACE. Sequencer: Illumina HiSeq 2500. A second PCR of roughly 6 to 11 cycles was run with a J-beta primer mix and a sample-barcoded 5' primer. TCRdb applied fastp at Q25 and MiXCR to the public reads, then kept only in-frame beta chains. Rows are combined by CDR3 protein, so each entry shows the most common genes and DNA. Here the sample has hundreds of thousands of distinct CDR3 sequences; about 48% occur a single time. The top ten constitute roughly 13% of the sample. The specimen sequenced was blood. These receptors originate from a man aged 25-40 years in good health.

The rearrangement links TRBV4-3 to TRBJ2-5; 7 nucleotides line up with TRBD1. With 0 bases clipped from V and 5 bases from J, the junction kept 9 bases outside the gene matches. This CDR3 is 16 amino acids long. Germline CDR1 is LGHNA and CDR2 is YSLEER. CDR3 region: CASSQDPTGVRETQYF. For the CDR3, the DNA is TGCGCCAGCAGCCAAGATCCCACAGGGGTAAGGGAGACCCAGTACTTC.

The chain recombines TRBV4-1 with TRBJ2-7, with D tentatively TRBD1 or TRBD2 (5 bases each). Trimming pared 2 bases from V and 1 base from J, leaving 18 bases between. The CDR3 covers 17 residues. Germline V gene lookup returns CDR1 MGHRA and CDR2 YSYEKL. In DNA form, the CDR3 reads TGCGCCAGCAGCCAAAAAGTTCGGGGCGACCGATCCTACGAGCAGTACTTC. Its translation is CASSQKVRGDRSYEQYF.

As DNA, the CDR3 is TGTGCCATCAGCAGCGGACAGGGGGCCGTTTATGGCTACACCTTC. Residues: CAISSGQGAVYGYTF. This chain joins TRBV10-3 and TRBJ1-2; 11 nucleotides line up with TRBD1. Looked up from germline, CDR1 is ENHRY and CDR2 is SYGVKD. With 6 bases clipped from V and 5 bases from J, the junction kept 8 bases outside the gene matches. This CDR3 region has 15 residues.

This clonotype has a handful of counts. The rearrangement joins TRBV15 to TRBJ2-7, with 9 bases lining up with TRBD2. J lost 7 bases, V lost 3 bases, and 16 bases had no gene match. This CDR3 is 17 amino acids long. Germline values: CDR1 LNHNV, CDR2 YYDKDF (reference sequence). The CDR3 coding sequence is TGTGCCACCAGCAGGGCCTTTTTAGCGGGAGAATCGCATGAGCAGTACTTC. Translation gives CATSRAFLAGESHEQYF.

Regarding this clonotype: One junction end does not reproduce the germline sequence, and a read error may be involved. This chain joins TRBV9 and TRBJ2-4; tentatively, D is TRBD2 (5 bases). This CDR3 contains 16 residues. The germline gives CDR1 SGDLS, CDR2 YYNGEE. CDR3 residues: CASSDSRHLAENIQYF. CDR3 coding DNA: TGTGCCAGCAGCGACTCCCGTCACCTAGCCGAAAACATTCAGTACTTC. The full variable domain, with the rest looked up from reference TRBV9 and TRBJ2-4, is DSGVTQTPKHLITATGQRVTLRCSPRSGDLSVYWYQQSLDQGLQFLIQYYNGEERAKGNILERFSAQQFPDLHSELNLSSLELGDSALYFCASSDSRHLAENIQYFGAGTRLSVL.

In its sample, this clonotype was seen a few times. J is TRBJ2-5 and V is TRBV29-1; D unclear. Trimming took off 3 bases at V and 5 bases at J, with 10 bases between the two ends. This CDR3 is built from 12 residues. CDR1 is SQVTM and CDR2 is ANQGSEA in the germline V gene. This CDR3 reads CSVEGPPETQYF. The CDR3 nucleotides are TGCAGCGTTGAGGGCCCGCCGGAGACCCAGTACTTC.

The chain combines TRBV12-3 or TRBV12-4 with TRBJ2-6; D perhaps matches TRBD2 (6 bases). V lost 5 bases and J 1 base, leaving 15 bases between the germline ends. CDR3 size: 17 residues. The CDR3 protein is CASSGLGGASGANVLTF. As DNA, the CDR3 is TGTGCCAGCAGTGGGTTAGGCGGGGCATCTGGGGCCAACGTCCTGACTTTC.